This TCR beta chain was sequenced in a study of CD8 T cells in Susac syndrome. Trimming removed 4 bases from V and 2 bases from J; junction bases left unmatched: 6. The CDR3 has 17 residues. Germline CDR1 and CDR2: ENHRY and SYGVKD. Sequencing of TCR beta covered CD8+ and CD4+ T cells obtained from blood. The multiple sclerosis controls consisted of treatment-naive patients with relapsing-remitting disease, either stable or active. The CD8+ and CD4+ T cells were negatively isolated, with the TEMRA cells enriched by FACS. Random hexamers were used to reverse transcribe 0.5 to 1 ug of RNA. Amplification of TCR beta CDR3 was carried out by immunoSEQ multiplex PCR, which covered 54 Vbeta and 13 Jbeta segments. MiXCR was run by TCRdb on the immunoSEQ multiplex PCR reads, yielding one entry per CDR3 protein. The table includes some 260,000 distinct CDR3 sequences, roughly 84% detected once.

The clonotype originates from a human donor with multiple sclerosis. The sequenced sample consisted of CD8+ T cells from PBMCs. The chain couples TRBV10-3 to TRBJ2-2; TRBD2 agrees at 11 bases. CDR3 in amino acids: CAISGSLAGANTGELFF. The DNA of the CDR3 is TGTGCCATCAGTGGCTCACTAGCGGGAGCAAACACCGGGGAGCTGTTTTTT.